Detailed here is one T cell receptor (beta chain). The V end was cut by 4 bases, the J end by 7 bases, with 13 bases between. Looked up from germline, CDR1 is MDHEN and CDR2 is SYDVKM. This CDR3 region has 13 residues. Per the original data handling: Amplified reference gene primers provided the basis for estimating nucleated cell counts. Sequencing used immunoSEQ multiplex PCR; TCRdb keeps in-frame clones, though not all of them. That table supplies the V and J calls and clone size; D and trimming were determined from the DNA. The data hold about 76,000 clones, with around 75% observed a single time. The data are from a study of blood T cell repertoires in COVID-19. Study-wide context: Spain, Italy and the United States supplied samples that represented acute and convalescent COVID-19. The cDNA or gDNA used as material had been derived from T cells, B-cell-depleted T cells, or PBMCs.

The receptor comes from a man aged 65-85 years with acute or convalescent COVID-19. This sequence joins TRBV28 and TRBJ1-2; TRBD1 is a possible D gene (5 bases). Sequencing was performed on peripheral blood. Here the CDR3 reads CASSSLQAPGYTF. For the CDR3, the DNA is TGTGCCAGCAGTTCTTTACAGGCCCCTGGCTACACCTTC.